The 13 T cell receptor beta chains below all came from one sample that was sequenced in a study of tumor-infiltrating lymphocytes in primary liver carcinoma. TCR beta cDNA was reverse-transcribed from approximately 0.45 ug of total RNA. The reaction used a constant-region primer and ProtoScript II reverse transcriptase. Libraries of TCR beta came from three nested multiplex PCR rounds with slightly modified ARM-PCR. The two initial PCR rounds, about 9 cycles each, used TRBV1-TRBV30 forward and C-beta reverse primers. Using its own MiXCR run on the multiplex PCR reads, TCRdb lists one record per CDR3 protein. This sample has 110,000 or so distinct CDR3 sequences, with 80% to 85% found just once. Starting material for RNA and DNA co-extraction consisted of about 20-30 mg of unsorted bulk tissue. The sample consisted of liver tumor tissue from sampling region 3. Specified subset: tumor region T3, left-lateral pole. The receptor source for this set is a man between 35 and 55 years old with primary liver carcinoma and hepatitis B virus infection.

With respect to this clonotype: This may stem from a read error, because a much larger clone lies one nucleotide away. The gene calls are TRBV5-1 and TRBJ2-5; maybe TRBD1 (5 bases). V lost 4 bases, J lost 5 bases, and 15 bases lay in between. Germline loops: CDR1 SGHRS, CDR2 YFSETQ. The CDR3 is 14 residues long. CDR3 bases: TGCGCCAGCAGCCTAGTGGGGCCCGGGGAGACCCAGTACTTC. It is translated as CASSLVGPGETQYF.

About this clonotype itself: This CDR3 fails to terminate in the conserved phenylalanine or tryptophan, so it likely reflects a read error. In DNA form, the CDR3 reads TGCGCCAGCAGTGACGGAAACTCTGGGGCCAACCTCCTGACTTTA. Protein sequence: CASSDGNSGANLLTL. V gene TRBV4-3 combines with J gene TRBJ2-6; possible D gene TRBD1, 5 bases. CDR3 length equals 15 residues. Per the germline V gene, CDR1 is LGHNA and CDR2 is YSLEER.

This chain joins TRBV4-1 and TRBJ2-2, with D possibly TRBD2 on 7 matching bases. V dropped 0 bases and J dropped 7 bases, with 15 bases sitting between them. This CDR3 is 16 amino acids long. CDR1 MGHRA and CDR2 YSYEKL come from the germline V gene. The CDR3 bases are TGCGCCAGCAGCCAAGAAGGGGGGGGATGGGGCGGGGAGCTGTTTTTT. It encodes CASSQEGGGWGGELFF.

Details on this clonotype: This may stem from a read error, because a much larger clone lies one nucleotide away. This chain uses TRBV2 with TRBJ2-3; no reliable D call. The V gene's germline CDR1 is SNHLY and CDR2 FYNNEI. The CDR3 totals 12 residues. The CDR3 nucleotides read TGTGCCAGCAGTCCCCTAGAAGATATGCAGTATTTT. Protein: CASSPLEDMQYF.

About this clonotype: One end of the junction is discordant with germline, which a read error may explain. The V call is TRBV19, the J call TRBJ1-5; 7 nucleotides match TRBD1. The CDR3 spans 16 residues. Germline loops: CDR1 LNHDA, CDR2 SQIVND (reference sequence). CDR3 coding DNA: TGTGCCAGTAGTATCTTGGGGACAGTGGGGAATCAGCCCCAACATTTT. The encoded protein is CASSILGTVGNQPQHF. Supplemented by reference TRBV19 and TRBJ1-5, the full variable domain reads DGGITQSPKYLFRKEGQNVTLSCEQNLNHDAMYWYRQDPGQGLRLIYYSQIVNDFQKGDIAEGYSVSREKKESFPLTVTSAQKNPTAFYLCASSILGTVGNQPQHFGDGTRLSIL.

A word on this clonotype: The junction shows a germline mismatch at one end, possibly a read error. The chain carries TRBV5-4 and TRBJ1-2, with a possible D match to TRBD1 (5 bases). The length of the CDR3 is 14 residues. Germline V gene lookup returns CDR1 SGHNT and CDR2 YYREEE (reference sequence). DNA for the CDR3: TGTGTCAGCAGCTCGGACATTTCCTCTAGTGACTACACCTTC. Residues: CVSSSDISSSDYTF.

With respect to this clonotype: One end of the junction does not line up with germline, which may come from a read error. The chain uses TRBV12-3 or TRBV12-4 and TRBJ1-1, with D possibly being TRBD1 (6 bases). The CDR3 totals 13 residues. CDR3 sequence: CASGRQDYTEAIF. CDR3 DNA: TGTGCCAGCGGGAGACAGGACTACACTGAAGCTATCTTT.

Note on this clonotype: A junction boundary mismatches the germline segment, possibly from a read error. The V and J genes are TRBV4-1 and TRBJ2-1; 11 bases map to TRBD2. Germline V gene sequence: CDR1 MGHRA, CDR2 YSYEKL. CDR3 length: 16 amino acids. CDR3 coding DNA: TGCGCCAGCAGCCACGAACTAGCGGGGGCTTATAATGGGCAGTTCTTC. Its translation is CASSHELAGAYNGQFF.

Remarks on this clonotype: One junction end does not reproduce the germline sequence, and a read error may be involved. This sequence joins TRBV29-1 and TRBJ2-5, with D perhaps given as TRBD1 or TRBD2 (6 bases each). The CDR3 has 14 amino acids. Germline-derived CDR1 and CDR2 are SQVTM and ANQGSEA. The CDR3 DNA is TGCAGTTCGAAGGGGGGTAGCGGTGGAGAGACCCTGTACTTC. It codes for CSSKGGSGGETLYF.

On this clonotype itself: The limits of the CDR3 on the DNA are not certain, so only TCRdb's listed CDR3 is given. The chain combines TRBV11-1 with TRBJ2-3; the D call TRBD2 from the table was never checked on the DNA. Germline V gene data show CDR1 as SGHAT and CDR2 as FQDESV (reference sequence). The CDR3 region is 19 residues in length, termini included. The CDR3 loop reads CASNSGEALLGPAQIRSIF.

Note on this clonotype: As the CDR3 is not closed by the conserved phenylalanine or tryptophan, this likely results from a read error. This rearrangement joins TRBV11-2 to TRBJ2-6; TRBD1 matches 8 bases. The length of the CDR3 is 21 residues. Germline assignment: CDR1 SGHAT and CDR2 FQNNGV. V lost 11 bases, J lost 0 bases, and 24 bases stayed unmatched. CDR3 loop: CADSMGGDRGISLSGANVLTI. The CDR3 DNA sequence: TGTGCCGACAGCATGGGGGGAGACAGGGGCATTTCCCTCTCTGGGGCCAACGTCCTGACTATC.

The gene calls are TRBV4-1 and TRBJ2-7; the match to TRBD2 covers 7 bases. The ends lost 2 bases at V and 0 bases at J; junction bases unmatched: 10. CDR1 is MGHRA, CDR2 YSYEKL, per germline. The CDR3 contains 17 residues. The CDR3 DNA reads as TGCGCCAGCAGCCAATTCTATAACGGGAGGCCCTCCTACGAGCAGTACTTC. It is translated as CASSQFYNGRPSYEQYF.

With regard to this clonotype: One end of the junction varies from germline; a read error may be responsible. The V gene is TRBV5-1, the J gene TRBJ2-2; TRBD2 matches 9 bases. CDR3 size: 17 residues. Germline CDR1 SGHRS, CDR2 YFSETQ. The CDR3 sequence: CASSFETSGRNTGDLFF. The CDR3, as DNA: TGCGCCAGCAGCTTCGAAACCAGCGGGAGGAACACCGGGGATCTGTTTTTT.